The rows below give T cell receptor beta chains drawn from one sample of a study of control samples from healthy donors and cancer patients. Measured with immunoSEQ multiplex PCR; TCRdb has only the in-frame clones, and not every one. The data show 70,000 or so clones, more than 75% seen once. Sequencing was done on a sample of PBMCs. The receptors were sampled from a woman between 50 and 59 years old with lung cancer. Both conserved end residues are part of each CDR3. Fields, in order: J gene, D gene, clone size, V gene, CDR3 DNA, CDR3 protein. D genes are given only for firm matches. Rows give clone size only sometimes, using once, few, many, or a class for an expanded clone.

TRBJ1-6 NA NA TRBV7-2 TGTGCCAGCAGCTTAGTGGCAGGGACTAATTCACCCCTCCACTTT CASSLVAGTNSPLHF
TRBJ2-3 NA NA TRBV25-1 TGTGCCAGCAGTGTCACAAGAGATGGAGATACGCAGTATTTT CASSVTRDGDTQYF
TRBJ1-2 TRBD1 few TRBV4-1 TGCGCCAGCAGCCAAGACTGGACAGGGGGCGGCTATGGCTACACCTTC CASSQDWTGGGYGYTF
TRBJ1-2 TRBD1 once TRBV24-1 TGTGCCACCAGTGAGCCCGGACAGGGCTATGGCTACACCTTC CATSEPGQGYGYTF
TRBJ2-7 TRBD2 few TRBV19 TGTGCCAGTAGACTAGCGGGGAGCTACGAGCAGTACTTC CASRLAGSYEQYF
TRBJ2-5 TRBD1 NA TRBV28 TGTGCCAGCAGTAACGGACAGGGGTGGATAGAGACCCAGTACTTC CASSNGQGWIETQYF
TRBJ2-7 NA NA TRBV7-9 TGTGCCAGCAGCTTAGGGTGGCAGGGATCCCACGAGCAGTACTTC CASSLGWQGSHEQYF
TRBJ1-2 TRBD1 NA TRBV19 TGTGCCAGTAGGTGGGACAGGGACCCCTATGGCTACACCTTC CASRWDRDPYGYTF
TRBJ2-2 NA NA TRBV12-3/TRBV12-4 TGTGCCAGCGTTTTTAACGGGGAGCTGTTTTTT CASVFNGELFF
TRBJ1-4 NA NA TRBV3-1/TRBV3-2 TGTGCCAGCAGCCCCCCCACAACTGAAAAACTGTTTTTT CASSPPTTEKLFF
TRBJ2-5 NA NA TRBV6-6 TGTGCCAGCAGTTCGATGGAGACCCAGTACTTC CASSSMETQYF
TRBJ2-7 TRBD1 once TRBV7-2 TGTGCCAGCAGCTTAGTGCCACAGGGGGTCTCCTACGAGCAGTACTTC CASSLVPQGVSYEQYF
TRBJ2-7 NA NA TRBV2 TGTGCCACTGGGACGGGCTCCTACGAGCAGTACTTC CATGTGSYEQYF
TRBJ1-1 NA NA TRBV5-1 TGCGCCAGCAGCTTAAAGGGTTTCGTTACTGAAGCTTTCTTT CASSLKGFVTEAFF
TRBJ1-1 NA NA TRBV19 TGTGCCAGTAGTGCTGGACCGGGCAGGGACACTGAAGCTTTCTTT CASSAGPGRDTEAFF
TRBJ1-1 NA NA TRBV5-5 TGTGCCAGCAGCTTATTGAACACTGAAGCTTTCTTT CASSLLNTEAFF
TRBJ1-5 NA NA TRBV6-1 TGTGCCAGCAGTCCTGGAGGGCCCCAGCATTTT CASSPGGPQHF
TRBJ2-1 NA NA TRBV21-1 TGTGCCACGGAACAGGGGTGGCATGAGCAGTTCTTC CATEQGWHEQFF
TRBJ1-2 TRBD1 NA TRBV27 TGTGCCAGCAGTCCCCCAGGGGGAGGCTACACCTTC CASSPPGGGYTF
TRBJ1-2 NA NA TRBV19 TGTGCCAGTAGTGCCGGGGGCCGAGATGGCTACACCTTC CASSAGGRDGYTF
TRBJ2-7 NA NA TRBV7-8 TGTGCCAGCAGCTTAGGACGAGTCTCCTACGAGCAGTACTTC CASSLGRVSYEQYF
TRBJ1-2 TRBD1 NA TRBV19 TGTGCCAGTAGACGGGACAGGGGGCTCCTTAATGGCTACACCTTC CASRRDRGLLNGYTF
TRBJ1-3 NA NA TRBV10-3 TGTGCCATCAGTGCCGGCCGGGACGCTGGAAACACCATATATTTT CAISAGRDAGNTIYF
TRBJ1-1 TRBD1 few TRBV29-1 TGCAGCGTGGGGGGTAAAATCGGACAGGGGAACACTGAAGCTTTCTTT CSVGGKIGQGNTEAFF
TRBJ2-5 NA few TRBV18 TGTGCCAGCTCCACGGGGGAGACCCAGTACTTC CASSTGETQYF
TRBJ2-3 TRBD2 NA TRBV11-2 TGTGCCAGCAGCTTAAGGACTAGCGGGGGGGGAGCAGATACGCAGTATTTT CASSLRTSGGGADTQYF
TRBJ1-1 NA NA TRBV2 TGTGCCAGCAGTGTTGACAGCCGGAACACTGAAGCTTTCTTT CASSVDSRNTEAFF
TRBJ1-1 NA NA TRBV7-2 TGTGCCAGCAGCTTAGATTACATGAACACTGAAGCTTTCTTT CASSLDYMNTEAFF
TRBJ1-2 TRBD1 NA TRBV9 TGTGCCAGCAGCGTAGAGGGGGCCGTTTCCTCATATGGCTACACCTTC CASSVEGAVSSYGYTF
TRBJ2-1 TRBD2 NA TRBV6-5 TGTGCCAGCAGGGATAGCGGGGGGGCTTACAATGAGCAGTTCTTC CASRDSGGAYNEQFF
TRBJ1-2 NA NA TRBV10-2 TGCGCCAGCAGTCCAGGGATGGACTATGGCTACACCTTC CASSPGMDYGYTF
TRBJ1-2 NA once TRBV7-2 TGTGCCAGCAGCTCGGGCCTGATCTATGGCTACACCTTC CASSSGLIYGYTF
TRBJ1-5 NA few TRBV7-9 TGTGCCAGCAGCTTAGAGGGGACCCTGGGAAATCAGCCCCAGCATTTT CASSLEGTLGNQPQHF
TRBJ1-1 TRBD1 NA TRBV12-5 TGTGCTAGTGGTCCCGGACAGGTGAACACTGAAGCTTTCTTT CASGPGQVNTEAFF
TRBJ1-1 NA NA TRBV11-2 TGTGCCAGCAGCTTAACTCTCGGGACGGCCAACACTGAAGCTTTCTTT CASSLTLGTANTEAFF
TRBJ1-1 NA NA TRBV7-8 TGTGCCAGCCTAAAACCGTCACCTTTCAGGCACACTGAAGCTTTCTTT CASLKPSPFRHTEAFF
TRBJ1-1 NA NA TRBV20-1 TGCAGTGCTAGTCCCGACGGGAACACTGAAGCTTTCTTT CSASPDGNTEAFF
TRBJ1-1 TRBD1 few TRBV25-1 TGTGCCAGCAGGACAGGGGGCACTGAAGCTTTCTTT CASRTGGTEAFF
TRBJ1-2 TRBD1 NA TRBV7-9 TGTGCCAGCAGCCAGGGAGGGGGCGAAGTCTATGGCTACACCTTC CASSQGGGEVYGYTF
TRBJ1-4 NA NA TRBV29-1 TGCAGCGTTGGATCAGGTTTTAATGAAAAACTGTTTTTT CSVGSGFNEKLFF
TRBJ1-1 NA few TRBV15 TGTGCCACCAGCAGAGATAAGACAGGGAACACTGAAGCTTTCTTT CATSRDKTGNTEAFF
TRBJ1-6 NA NA TRBV10-3 TGTGCCATCAGTGAGTCGAGTGGTAACTCACCCCTCCACTTT CAISESSGNSPLHF
TRBJ1-1 NA few TRBV3-1/TRBV3-2 TGTGCCAGCAGCCAAGATAAGGGGCCCACTGAAGCTTTCTTT CASSQDKGPTEAFF
TRBJ1-2 NA NA TRBV7-3 TGTGCCAGCAGCCCGGGGGTGGGGAAGGACTATGGCTACACCTTC CASSPGVGKDYGYTF
TRBJ1-4 NA NA TRBV19 TGTGCCAGTAGTGTTTCCGTAACTAATGAAAAACTGTTTTTT CASSVSVTNEKLFF
TRBJ2-5 NA NA TRBV19 TGTGCCAGTAGTATCCAGAGCCAAGAGACCCAGTACTTC CASSIQSQETQYF